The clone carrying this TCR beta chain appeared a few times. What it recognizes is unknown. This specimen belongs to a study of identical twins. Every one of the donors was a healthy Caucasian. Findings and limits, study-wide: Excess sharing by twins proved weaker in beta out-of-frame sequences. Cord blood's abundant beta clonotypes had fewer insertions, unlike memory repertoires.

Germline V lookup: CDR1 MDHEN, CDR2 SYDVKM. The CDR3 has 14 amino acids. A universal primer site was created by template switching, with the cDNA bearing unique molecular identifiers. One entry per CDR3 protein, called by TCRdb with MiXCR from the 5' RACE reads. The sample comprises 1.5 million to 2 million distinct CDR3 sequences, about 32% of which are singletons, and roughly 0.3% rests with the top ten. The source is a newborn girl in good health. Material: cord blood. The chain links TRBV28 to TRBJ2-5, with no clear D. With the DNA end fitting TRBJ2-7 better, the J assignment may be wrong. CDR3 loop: CASSLGPRVGEQYF. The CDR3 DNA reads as TGTGCCAGCAGTTTAGGGCCGCGTGTGGGCGAGCAGTACTTC.